The 24 T cell receptor delta chains presented below share a single source sample, sequenced in a study of gamma-delta T cells after stem cell transplantation. TCRdb repeated clone calling on the RT-PCR reads with CATT. The sample comprises roughly 14,000 delta-chain clones, 9.4% of which are singletons, and about two thirds rests with the top ten. Material: gamma-delta T cells. The origin of the receptors is a human donor. It is not recorded whose cells these are; they may come from a transplant donor.

On this clone: The protein given by TCRdb reflects a much larger clone and differs at residue 12 from this DNA's translation, likely from a read error; the protein shown is the DNA's translation. This chain joins TRDV2 and TRDJ3, with 12 bases that match TRDD3. Germline assignment: CDR1 GEAIGNYY and CDR2 EKD. The CDR3 is 19 amino acids. V lost 2 bases, J lost 5 bases, and 9 bases stayed unmatched. CDR3 in amino acids: CACDNVLGDTARDTRQMFF. CDR3 sequence (DNA): TGTGCCTGTGACAATGTACTGGGGGATACAGCCCGGGACACCCGACAGATGTTTTTC.

Regarding this clone: The junction departs from germline at one end; a sequencing error may be responsible. This specimen includes other DNA sequences encoding the same CDR3. The chain joins TRDV1 to TRDJ1; TRDD2 agrees at 8 bases. The CDR3 has 19 residues. Germline V gives CDR1 TSWWSYY, CDR2 QGS. The CDR3: CAIGDTTSYRGAYTDKLIF. The CDR3 nucleotides read TGTGCTATTGGGGACACTACTTCCTACCGGGGGGCTTACACCGATAAACTCATCTTT.

This clone came up a few times. This DNA's translation and the protein TCRdb lists, from a much larger clone, do not match at residue 7, likely due to a read error; the protein shown is translated from the DNA. The chain carries TRDV2 and TRDJ1; weak D call: TRDD3 (5 bases). Germline V lookup: CDR1 GEAIGNYY, CDR2 EKD. CDR3 length: 15 residues. V was trimmed by 2 bases and J by 3 bases, leaving 15 bases between them. The CDR3 bases are TGTGCCTGTGACATAGTCCAGGGGACACCCGATAAACTCATCTTT. Its translation: CACDIVQGTPDKLIF.

At least ten counts were recorded for this clone. This CDR3 is also generated by other DNA sequences in the sample. V gene TRDV1 combines with J gene TRDJ1, with D unresolved. This CDR3 comprises 17 residues. Germline values: CDR1 TSWWSYY, CDR2 QGS. Trimming removed 11 bases from V and 3 bases from J, with 28 bases in between. CDR3 protein: CASGKRITCRAADKLIF. The CDR3 DNA reads as TGTGCTAGTGGGAAACGAATCACATGTCGGGCGGCCGATAAACTCATCTTT.

Concerning this clone itself: A far larger clone is one base from this, pointing to a likely read error. The chain links TRDV1 to TRDJ1; 7 bases are shared with TRDD3. Germline V gene sequence: CDR1 TSWWSYY, CDR2 QGS. The length of the CDR3 is 26 residues. With V trimmed by 5 bases and J by 0 bases, 39 bases remained unmatched. CDR3 bases: TGTGCTCTTGGGCCCCGCTACTACTGGGGACCCACTACCAGCTATCCATTTCTTTCTTACACCGATAAACTCATCTTT. Its protein is CALGPRYYWGPTTSYPFLSYTDKLIF.

On this clone itself: A far larger clone is only one base removed, so a read error is likely. The same CDR3 arises from other DNA sequences in this sample as well. CDR3: CALGKALYPTWGVVMKLAARKLIF. DNA of the CDR3: TGTGCTCTTGGGAAGGCTCTATATCCTACTTGGGGAGTCGTCATGAAGTTGGCAGCGAGGAAACTCATCTTT. This chain joins TRDV1 and TRDJ1; D might be TRDD2 (6 bases). The CDR3 runs 24 residues. Germline CDR1 is TSWWSYY and CDR2 is QGS. V was pared by 5 bases and J by 8 bases, with 48 bases between.

In the case of this clone: This likely stems from a read error, as it lies one base from a far larger clone. Different DNA sequences within this sample yield the same CDR3. The CDR3 is CALGEMGLLRPFGGYTDKLIF. The CDR3 DNA sequence: TGTGCTCTTGGGGAAATGGGCCTCCTGCGCCCCTTTGGGGGATACACCGATAAACTCATCTTT. The chain carries TRDV1 and TRDJ1, with 8 nucleotides matching TRDD3. There are 21 residues in the CDR3. Per the germline V gene, CDR1 is TSWWSYY and CDR2 is QGS. V lost 2 bases and J lost 0; bases outside the gene matches: 20.

To note about this clone: Only one base separates this from a far larger clonotype, so it likely reflects a read error. The identical CDR3 is also encoded by other nucleotide sequences in the sample. The V and J genes are TRDV2 and TRDJ1; 13 positions match TRDD3. Germline CDR1 is GEAIGNYY and CDR2 is EKD. This CDR3 comprises 18 residues. V lost 0 bases, J lost 5 bases, and 11 bases stayed unmatched. The DNA for the CDR3 is TGTGCCTGTGACACCGTCCTACTGGGGGATACGGGGACTGATAAACTCATCTTT. Its translation is CACDTVLLGDTGTDKLIF.

As concerns this clone: This DNA's translation and the protein TCRdb lists, from a much larger clone, do not match at residue 11, likely due to a read error; the protein shown is translated from the DNA. This chain uses TRDV2 with TRDJ1, with a possible D match to TRDD3 (5 bases). The CDR3 contains 18 residues. Germline V gene sequence: CDR1 GEAIGNYY, CDR2 EKD. V was shortened by 2 bases and J by 1 base, with 22 bases between the two germline ends. In nucleotides, the CDR3 is TGTGCCTGTGACATATTAACCGTCGACGGGGGTACCACCGATAAACTCATCTTT. Its protein is CACDILTVDGGTTDKLIF.

About this clone itself: The junction departs from germline at one end; a sequencing error may be responsible. The identical CDR3 is also encoded by other nucleotide sequences in the sample. The chain combines TRDV2 with TRDJ1; D remains unclear. From germline, CDR1 is GEAIGNYY and CDR2 EKD. The CDR3 length is 19 residues. CDR3 nucleotide sequence: TGTGCCTGTGACACCGTAGCTTATCCTGTGGACACGGACACCGATAACCTCATCTTT. Translating it yields CACDTVAYPVDTDTDNLIF.

In this sample, this clone turned up many times. This likely traces to a read error, being one base from a far larger clone. Other DNA sequences in this specimen translate into the identical CDR3. This chain joins TRDV2 and TRDJ1, with 12 bases fitting TRDD3. The CDR3 totals 22 residues. The germline gives CDR1 GEAIGNYY, CDR2 EKD. The V gene end was trimmed by 1 base and the J gene end by 0 bases; junction bases not matched to a gene: 20. The CDR3, as DNA: TGTGCCTGTGACACAGTGGGAACTGGGGGATACACTCACTCAGAGTACACCGATAAACTCATCTTT. Amino acids: CACDTVGTGGYTHSEYTDKLIF.

The chain combines TRDV2 with TRDJ1; 8 bases line up with TRDD3. The CDR3 sequence is 19 residues long. The V gene's germline CDR1 is GEAIGNYY and CDR2 EKD. With V trimmed by 0 bases and J by 7 bases, 21 bases remained unmatched. The CDR3 loop is CACDTGKAQTGDRSVKLIF. The CDR3 DNA reads TGTGCCTGTGACACCGGTAAGGCTCAGACGGGGGATAGAAGCGTTAAACTCATCTTT.

This clone was seen repeatedly, ten times or more. It is likely a read error: a sequence one base away is far more abundant. In the same sample, other DNA sequences code for this CDR3. The chain carries TRDV2 and TRDJ1; TRDD3 aligns across 8 bases. The V gene's germline CDR1 is GEAIGNYY and CDR2 EKD. V was clipped by 1 base and J by 6 bases; unmatched bases: 15. This CDR3 contains 17 residues. In DNA, the CDR3 is TGTGCCTGTGACACTTTGGGCGGCCTGGGGGACCAGTATAAACTCATCTTT. This gives the protein CACDTLGGLGDQYKLIF.

About this clone itself: A far larger clone is one nucleotide away, so this likely arose from a read error. The sample contains more than one DNA sequence encoding this CDR3. This sequence joins TRDV2 and TRDJ1, with D possibly matching TRDD3 (6 bases). Trimming pared 0 bases from V and 2 bases from J, leaving 12 bases between. The V gene's germline CDR1 is GEAIGNYY and CDR2 EKD. The length of the CDR3 is 15 residues. The CDR3: CACDTVLGDTDKLIF. CDR3 DNA: TGTGCCTGTGACACCGTACTGGGAGATACCGATAAACTCATCTTT.

This clone was picked up many times. The chain combines TRDV2 with TRDJ2; tentative D call: TRDD3 (5 bases). The V gene's germline CDR1 is GEAIGNYY and CDR2 EKD. V was pared by 0 bases and J by 1 base, with 17 bases between. The CDR3 extends over 18 amino acids. CDR3 sequence: CACDTVGSQKGLTAQLFF. The CDR3 DNA is TGTGCCTGTGACACCGTGGGGTCCCAAAAGGGTTTGACAGCACAACTCTTCTTT.

This clone was seen a handful of times. A far bigger clonotype differs at one base, so this is likely a read error. Other nucleotide sequences in the sample specify the same CDR3. The chain combines TRDV2 with TRDJ1; TRDD3 aligns across 9 bases. The CDR3 contains 15 residues. V shed 4 bases, J shed 3 bases, and the junction held 8 bases outside the gene matches. From germline, CDR1 is GEAIGNYY and CDR2 EKD. CDR3 in amino acids: CACDLLGDTADKLIF. The CDR3 DNA is TGTGCCTGTGATCTACTGGGGGACACGGCCGATAAACTCATCTTT.

This clone was seen only a few times. The protein held in TCRdb is that of a much larger clone and does not match this DNA's translation at residue 14, likely because of a read error; the protein shown is translated from the DNA. The CDR3 here is CALGEDTGGYGSSGDKLIF. The CDR3 DNA sequence: TGTGCTCTTGGGGAAGATACTGGGGGATACGGGAGTTCGGGCGATAAACTCATCTTT. V gene TRDV1 combines with J gene TRDJ1, with 13 bases fitting TRDD3. Germline CDR1 TSWWSYY, CDR2 QGS. CDR3 length: 19 residues. V lost 2 bases to trimming and J lost 4 bases; unmatched junction nucleotides: 13.

This clone has only a few counts. TCRdb's protein for this DNA is that of a much larger clone and differs from the translation at residue 12, likely a read error; the protein shown is the DNA translation. The genes are TRDV2 and TRDJ1; 13 nucleotides align to TRDD3. The CDR3 has 22 amino acids. V lost 3 bases and J lost 0; bases outside the gene matches: 21. Germline-derived CDR1 and CDR2 are GEAIGNYY and EKD. CDR3 sequence: CACDPLLGDTPSDPVYTDKLIF. The DNA of the CDR3 is TGTGCCTGTGACCCTCTACTGGGGGATACGCCCAGCGATCCTGTGTACACCGATAAACTCATCTTT.

This clone was observed a few times. A far larger clone is just one base off, so this is likely a read error. Other DNA sequences of this sample code for an identical CDR3. The chain recombines TRDV2 with TRDJ1, with 8 bases identical to TRDD3. Unmatched junction bases numbered 12, after V lost 3 bases and J lost 7 bases. Germline CDR1 GEAIGNYY, CDR2 EKD. The CDR3 consists of 15 residues. CDR3 region: CACDPILGDARKLIF. The CDR3 coding sequence is TGTGCCTGTGACCCTATCCTGGGGGACGCCCGTAAACTCATCTTT.

This clone was seen a few times. TCRdb records a much larger clone's protein for this DNA, with a difference at residue 10 that likely arises from a read error; the protein given is the translation of the DNA. The V call is TRDV1, the J call TRDJ1; the match to TRDD3 covers 13 bases. CDR3 size: 21 residues. CDR1 and CDR2 (germline): TSWWSYY, QGS. V lost 2 bases and J lost 7; bases outside the gene matches: 22. CDR3 sequence: CALGEISYPRLLGDTLGKLIF. CDR3 in DNA: TGTGCTCTTGGGGAAATTTCCTACCCCCGCCTACTGGGGGATACGCTGGGTAAACTCATCTTT.

The table lists this clone with many counts. This probably arose from a read error, given a far larger clone one base away. Other DNA sequences from this sample encode an identical CDR3 as well. The chain links TRDV2 to TRDJ1; TRDD3 is a possible D gene (5 bases). CDR3 size: 14 residues. The germline CDR1 and CDR2 sequences are GEAIGNYY and EKD. Trimming cost V 0 bases and J 9 bases, with 16 bases left between them. In DNA, the CDR3 is TGTGCCTGTGACACCGTGTCAGGGGAGAGGGAACTCATCTTT. Residues: CACDTVSGERELIF.

There are many counts of this clone. This rearrangement joins TRDV1 to TRDJ1; D possibly corresponds to TRDD3 (8 bases). CDR1 and CDR2 (germline): TSWWSYY, QGS. The CDR3 loop spans 26 amino acids. V lost 0 bases and J lost 0, with 41 bases in between. CDR3 coding DNA: TGTGCTCTTGGGGAACTCTCAGTTTCCTACGTCTGGGGGAAAGACACCCAAGGCGGGTACACCGATAAACTCATCTTT. Its protein is CALGELSVSYVWGKDTQGGYTDKLIF.

This clone was detected only a few times. The protein held in TCRdb is that of a much larger clone and does not match this DNA's translation at residue 12, likely because of a read error; the protein shown is translated from the DNA. The chain carries TRDV1 and TRDJ1; unclear D gene. This CDR3 comprises 17 residues. V was trimmed by 5 bases and J by 4 bases, leaving 23 bases between them. Germline V gene lookup returns CDR1 TSWWSYY and CDR2 QGS. In DNA, the CDR3 is TGTGCTCTTGGGAAACGAATCACATTTCGGGCTTGCGATAAACTCATCTTT. As protein: CALGKRITFRACDKLIF.

As for this clone: The protein that TCRdb holds for this DNA derives from a much larger clone and differs from the translated DNA at residue 14, which likely indicates a read error; the protein shown here is translated from the DNA. The rearrangement joins TRDV2 to TRDJ1; TRDD3 agrees at 8 bases. The CDR3 is made up of 16 amino acids. Germline CDR1 is GEAIGNYY and CDR2 is EKD. The CDR3 loop reads CACDPLGDRDTDKPIF. The CDR3 coding sequence is TGTGCCTGTGACCCTCTGGGGGACCGAGACACCGATAAACCCATCTTT.